These 5 T cell receptor beta chains came from one sample sequenced in a study of shared clonotypes between healthy human individuals. Assay used: immunoSEQ multiplex PCR; TCRdb lists only in-frame clones, some missing. Altogether 1.6 million or so clones are present, just under 99% being singletons, with the ten largest covering approximately 0.38%. The specimen was naive CD4+ T cells sorted from blood. Subset denoted: CD45RA+ positively selected. These receptor sequences come from a man under 40 in good health.

This sequence joins TRBV11-2 and TRBJ2-5; possibly TRBD1 for D (5 bases). This CDR3 is built from 14 residues. Trimming removed 5 bases at V and 2 bases at J, with 12 bases between. The germline gives CDR1 SGHAT, CDR2 FQNNGV. Written as DNA, the CDR3 is TGTGCCAGCAGCACCCGACAGAAACAAGAGACCCAGTACTTC. Translated, it gives CASSTRQKQETQYF.

The V call is TRBV28, the J call TRBJ1-5; perhaps TRBD1 as D (5 bases). The CDR3 runs 14 residues. CDR1 and CDR2 (germline): MDHEN, SYDVKM. The V and J ends lost 11 bases and 1 base respectively, with 15 bases between them. The CDR3 bases are TGTGCCGGATTACAGGCGGGCAGCAATCAGCCCCAGCATTTT. It translates to CAGLQAGSNQPQHF.

The chain uses TRBV11-2 and TRBJ2-7, with D unresolved. The germline gives CDR1 SGHAT, CDR2 FQNNGV. Trimming pared 1 base from V and 7 bases from J, leaving 8 bases between. The CDR3 runs 12 residues. The CDR3 region is CASSLGAVEQYF. DNA of the CDR3: TGTGCCAGCAGCTTAGGGGCAGTAGAGCAGTACTTC.

The rearrangement uses TRBV28 and TRBJ1-2, with D unclear. Germline assignment: CDR1 MDHEN and CDR2 SYDVKM. V was clipped by 6 bases and J by 4 bases, with 18 bases between them. CDR3 size: 15 residues. The CDR3 coding sequence is TGTGCCAGCAGCCGCCCTACACCCGAGGGCTATGGCTACACCTTC. Translating gives CASSRPTPEGYGYTF.

Of note for this clone: At one end, the junction sequence differs from germline, possibly due to a read error. The chain is built from TRBV6-1 and TRBJ1-5, with TRBD1 matching 10 bases. This CDR3 is built from 13 residues. In germline, CDR1 is MNHNS, CDR2 SASEGT. CDR3 nucleotides: TGTGCCAGTACCGGGACAGGGGATCAACCCCAGCATTTT. Its protein product is CASTGTGDQPQHF.